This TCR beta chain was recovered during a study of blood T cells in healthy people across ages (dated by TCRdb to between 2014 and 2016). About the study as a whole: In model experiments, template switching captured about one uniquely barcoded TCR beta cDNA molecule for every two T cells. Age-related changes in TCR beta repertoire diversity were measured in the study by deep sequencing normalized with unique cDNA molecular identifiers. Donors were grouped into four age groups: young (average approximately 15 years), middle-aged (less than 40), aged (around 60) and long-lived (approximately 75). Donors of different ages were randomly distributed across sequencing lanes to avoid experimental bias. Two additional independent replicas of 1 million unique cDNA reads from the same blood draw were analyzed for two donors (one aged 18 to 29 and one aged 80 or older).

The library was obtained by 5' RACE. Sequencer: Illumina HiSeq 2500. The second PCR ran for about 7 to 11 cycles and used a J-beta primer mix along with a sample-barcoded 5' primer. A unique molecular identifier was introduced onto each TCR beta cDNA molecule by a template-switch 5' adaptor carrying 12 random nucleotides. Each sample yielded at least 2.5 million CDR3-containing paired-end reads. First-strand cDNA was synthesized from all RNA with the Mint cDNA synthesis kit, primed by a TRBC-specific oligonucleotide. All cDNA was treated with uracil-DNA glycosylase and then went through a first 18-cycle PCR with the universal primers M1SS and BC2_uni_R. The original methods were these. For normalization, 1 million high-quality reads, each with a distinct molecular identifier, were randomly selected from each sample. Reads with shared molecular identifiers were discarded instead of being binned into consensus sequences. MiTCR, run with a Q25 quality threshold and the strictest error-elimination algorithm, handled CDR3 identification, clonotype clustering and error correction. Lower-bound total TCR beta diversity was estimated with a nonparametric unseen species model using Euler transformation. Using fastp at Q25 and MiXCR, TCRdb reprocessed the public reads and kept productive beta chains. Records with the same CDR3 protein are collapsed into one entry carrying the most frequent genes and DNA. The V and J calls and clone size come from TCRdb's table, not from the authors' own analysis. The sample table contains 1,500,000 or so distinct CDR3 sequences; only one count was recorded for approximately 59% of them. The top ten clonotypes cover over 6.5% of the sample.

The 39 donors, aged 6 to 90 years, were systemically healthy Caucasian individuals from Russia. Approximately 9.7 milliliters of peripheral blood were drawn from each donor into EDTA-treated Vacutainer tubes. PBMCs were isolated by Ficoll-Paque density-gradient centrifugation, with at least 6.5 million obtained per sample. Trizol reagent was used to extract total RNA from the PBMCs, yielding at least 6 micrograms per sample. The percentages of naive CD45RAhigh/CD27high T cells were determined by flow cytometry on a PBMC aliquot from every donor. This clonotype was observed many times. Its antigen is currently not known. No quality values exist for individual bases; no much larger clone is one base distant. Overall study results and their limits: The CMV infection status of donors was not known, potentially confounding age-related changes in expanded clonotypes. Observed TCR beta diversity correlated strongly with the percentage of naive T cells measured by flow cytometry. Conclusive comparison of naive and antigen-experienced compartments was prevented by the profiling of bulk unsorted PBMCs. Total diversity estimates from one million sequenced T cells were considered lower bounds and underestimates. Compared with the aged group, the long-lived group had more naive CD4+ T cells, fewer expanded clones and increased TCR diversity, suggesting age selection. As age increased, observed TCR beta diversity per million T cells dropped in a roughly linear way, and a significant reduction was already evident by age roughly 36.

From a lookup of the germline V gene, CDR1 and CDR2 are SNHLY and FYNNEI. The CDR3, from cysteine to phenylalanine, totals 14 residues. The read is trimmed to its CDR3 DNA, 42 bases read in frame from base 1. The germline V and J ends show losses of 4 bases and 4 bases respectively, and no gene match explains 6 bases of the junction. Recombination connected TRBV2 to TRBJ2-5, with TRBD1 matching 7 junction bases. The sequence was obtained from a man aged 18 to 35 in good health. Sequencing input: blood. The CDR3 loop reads CASSGTGAGETQYF. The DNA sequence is TGTGCCAGCAGTGGAACAGGGGCCGGAGAGACCCAGTACTTC. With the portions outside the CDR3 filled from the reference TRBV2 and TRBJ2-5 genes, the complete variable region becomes EPEVTQTPSHQVTQMGQEVILRCVPISNHLYFYWYRQILGQKVEFLVSFYNNEISEKSEIFDDQFSVERPDGSNFTLKIRSTKLEDSAMYFCASSGTGAGETQYFGPGTRLLVL.